This TCR beta chain was sequenced in a study of blood T cell repertoires in COVID-19. Whole-study context: COVID-19 samples, acute and convalescent, were from the United States, Italy and Spain.

Germline V gene sequence: CDR1 SQVTM, CDR2 ANQGSEA. V lost 4 bases, J lost 1 base, and 20 bases lay in between. The CDR3 covers 16 residues. Seattle enrolled patients during active infection and tracked them longitudinally. Profiling relied on immunoSEQ multiplex PCR, and the TCRdb table lists in-frame clones only, not all of them. The sample shows approximately 150,000 clones, approximately 95% of them seen only once. The specimen sequenced was peripheral blood. The receptor comes from an older woman with COVID-19, enrolled during active disease. This rearrangement joins TRBV29-1 to TRBJ2-7, with a possible D match to TRBD1 (5 bases). Written as DNA, the CDR3 is TGCAGCGTTGCCCCGACAGTTAACCCATTTTCCTACGAGCAGTACTTC. The encoded protein is CSVAPTVNPFSYEQYF.